Listed below are T cell receptor beta chains from one sample, sequenced in a study of monozygotic twins with inflammatory bowel disease. TCRdb re-called the 5' RACE reads; one entry per CDR3 protein, DNA not given. Found here are roughly 300,000 distinct CDR3 sequences; the top ten clones hold over 5.5%. The sequenced material came from blood. The receptors derive from a human donor with ulcerative colitis or Crohn's disease, or a healthy co-twin of an affected twin (not recorded which). Each CDR3 is given with its conserved first and last residue.

>TRBJ2-1|TRBV29-1
CSVAVGGSSYNEQFF
>TRBJ2-1|TRBV20-1
CSARAPGQVVNYNEQFF
>TRBJ1-6|TRBV5-5
CASSLVGTTGVYNSPLHF
>TRBJ2-7|TRBV28
CASAQGGLGYEQYF
>TRBJ2-1|TRBV12-3/TRBV12-4
CASSPGLAPYNEQFF
>TRBJ2-1|TRBV5-1
CASSLLGQGSGQFF
>TRBJ2-2|TRBV7-7
CASSSTTGVGTGELFF
>TRBJ2-7|TRBV6-1
CASRKILAVISWGYEQYF
>TRBJ2-1|TRBV5-1
CASSRPTSGATREQFF
>TRBJ2-7|TRBV7-7
CASSPTGETYEQYF
>TRBJ2-7|TRBV2
CASSEGRLSSYEQYF
>TRBJ2-7|TRBV20-1
CSSRAGGSYEQYF
>TRBJ2-6|TRBV27
CASSLLSGANVLTF
>TRBJ2-2|TRBV7-2
CASSPTSDTGELFF
>TRBJ2-3|TRBV20-1
CSATGHGTSGRVDTQYF
>TRBJ2-2|TRBV20-1
CSARPIAFAGELFF
>TRBJ1-5|TRBV5-1
CASSLEGHSDQPQHF
>TRBJ1-2|TRBV6-2/TRBV6-3
CASSWTGAPSGYTF
>TRBJ2-5|TRBV5-1
CASSLGSETGSGTQYF
>TRBJ2-2|TRBV13
CASSLGTFLAGNTGELFF
>TRBJ2-7|TRBV4-3
CASSQGLALGYEQYF
>TRBJ1-1|TRBV4-3
CASSPGWNTEAFF
>TRBJ2-1|TRBV4-3
CASSQVWGLGTYEQFF
>TRBJ1-1|TRBV12-3/TRBV12-4
CASSSRGRGDTEAFF
>TRBJ1-2|TRBV28
CASLGRQGDGYTF
>TRBJ1-2|TRBV5-4
CASSLSQLYGYTF
>TRBJ2-7|TRBV15
CATSRSLGPSQEQYF
>TRBJ2-7|TRBV28
CASRGRGTTYEQYF
>TRBJ2-1|TRBV5-1
CASSLVKGGNEQFF
>TRBJ2-7|TRBV19
CATSRGLSYEQYF
>TRBJ1-2|TRBV20-1
CSARNGPYGYTF
>TRBJ2-7|TRBV30
CAWSVRGGEQYF
>TRBJ1-6|TRBV12-3/TRBV12-4
CASSFGDIYNSPLHF
>TRBJ2-1|TRBV7-2
CASSLGGLVLPNEQFF
>TRBJ1-2|TRBV5-1
CASSLGLSYGYTF
>TRBJ2-3|TRBV27
CASSFPGGPPYF
>TRBJ2-1|TRBV5-1
CASSLQHNEQFF
>TRBJ2-3|TRBV7-9
CASTTSGNTDTQYF
>TRBJ2-2|TRBV5-1
CASSTRSESGELFF
>TRBJ2-1|TRBV19
CASSRTGATYNEQFF
>TRBJ2-1|TRBV29-1
CSVDLWGSSYNEQFF
>TRBJ1-1|TRBV9
CASSKQGRDTEAFF
>TRBJ1-2|TRBV14
CASSQQDGLFRYTF
>TRBJ1-5|TRBV12-3/TRBV12-4
CASSQMTGNQPQHF
>TRBJ1-2|TRBV28
CASSLPTAYGYTF
>TRBJ2-2|TRBV7-9
CASSQTGTYYGELFF
>TRBJ1-5|TRBV29-1
CSVQVDSYLPQHF
>TRBJ1-1|TRBV6-1
CASRLATGMGTEAFF
>TRBJ2-1|TRBV4-3
CASSQDSGGNEQFF
>TRBJ2-5|TRBV7-7
CASSLWKQETQYF
>TRBJ1-1|TRBV19
CASSARQNTEAFF
>TRBJ2-2|TRBV24-1
CATSDLRQGTVGIYGELFF
>TRBJ2-1|TRBV28
CASRDGGAYNEQFF